The 11 T cell receptor beta chains below all came from one sample that was sequenced in a study of CD8+CD57+ T cells in acquired aplastic anemia. CDR3 and TCR beta VDJ profiling relied on genomic DNA as the template. TCRdb reprocessed the reads with MiXCR, giving one entry per CDR3 protein. Of approximately 380,000 distinct CDR3 sequences listed, 55% to 70% are singletons. Input material: sorted CD4+, CD8+, or CD8+CD57+ T cells (not recorded which) from PBMCs. These receptors originate from a human donor in good health, serving as a control.

On this clonotype itself: This clone may be a read error of a much larger clone one base away. The chain carries TRBV6-2 or TRBV6-3 and TRBJ1-5; D not certain. CDR1 is MNHEY and CDR2 is SVGEGT in the germline V gene. The CDR3 has 16 amino acids. Trimming removed 3 bases at V and 6 bases at J, with 18 bases between. CDR3 loop: CASSYPSWEGSQPQHF. The CDR3 DNA reads as TGTGCCAGCAGTTATCCCAGTTGGGAGGGCAGTCAGCCCCAGCATTTT.

The gene calls are TRBV10-1 and TRBJ2-7; tentative D call: TRBD1 (7 bases). Germline V gene lookup returns CDR1 WNHNN and CDR2 SYGVQD (reference sequence). The CDR3 has 13 amino acids. The CDR3 nucleotides are TGCAGCAGCAGGGGGGCGAGCATCAACGAGCAGTACTTC. Amino acids: CSSRGASINEQYF.

The V and J genes are TRBV9 and TRBJ2-7; a possible D gene is TRBD1 (5 bases). The CDR3 sequence is 15 residues long. CDR1 and CDR2 (germline): SGDLS, YYNGEE. Trimming stripped 4 bases from V and 3 bases from J, with 17 bases between. CDR3 DNA: TGTGCCAGCAGCCAGGGCGAAGGGGCAGGCTACGAGCAGTACTTC. Translated, it gives CASSQGEGAGYEQYF.

A word on this clonotype: No DNA is shown, since the ends of the CDR3 on it are uncertain; the CDR3 is the one TCRdb lists. The chain joins TRBV2 to TRBJ2-7; the tabulated D call, TRBD1, remains unverified against the DNA. Per germline, CDR1 SNHLY and CDR2 FYNNEI. Including both end residues, the CDR3 is 19 amino acids long. CDR3 sequence reads: CASSARNQPQHFGDGTQYF.

The V gene is TRBV4-3, the J gene TRBJ2-7; D is uncertain. Germline CDR1 LGHNA, CDR2 YSLEER. The V and J ends lost 6 bases and 6 bases respectively, with 9 bases between them. The CDR3 has 11 residues. The CDR3 loop reads CASSYFLEQYF. CDR3 coding DNA: TGCGCCAGCAGTTACTTTCTCGAGCAGTACTTC.

The table lists this clonotype with many counts. The chain is built from TRBV7-9 and TRBJ1-1, with 8 bases that match TRBD1. V lost 7 bases to trimming and J lost 5 bases; unmatched junction nucleotides: 9. The CDR3 covers 14 residues. CDR1 is SEHNR and CDR2 is FQNEAQ in the germline V gene (reference sequence). CDR3: CASKSDRELTEAFF. The CDR3 DNA reads TGTGCCAGCAAGTCGGACAGGGAATTGACTGAAGCTTTCTTT.

The rearrangement links TRBV10-2 to TRBJ2-7; a possible D gene is TRBD1 (5 bases). The ends were cut back, 5 bases at V and 2 bases at J, with 13 bases in the middle. This CDR3 has 14 amino acids. The germline V gene encodes CDR1 WSHSY and CDR2 SAAADI. The CDR3: CASSWGEDAYEQYF. CDR3 DNA: TGCGCCAGCAGTTGGGGCGAGGATGCCTACGAGCAGTACTTC.

As concerns this clonotype: At one of its ends the junction is not consistent with the germline gene, which may arise from a read error. The chain has TRBV24-1 and TRBJ1-2, with 7 bases matching TRBD1. CDR1 and CDR2 (germline): KGHDR, SFDVKD. The CDR3 has 16 amino acids. The CDR3 reads CATSGLAGGGYTRYTF. The CDR3, as DNA: TGTGCCACCAGTGGTTTGGCAGGGGGAGGATATACGCGGTACACTTTC.

The chain employs TRBV19 and TRBJ1-2; 8 bases map to TRBD1. Germline-derived CDR1 and CDR2 are LNHDA and SQIVND (reference sequence). This CDR3 contains 14 residues. J gave up 5 bases and V 5 bases, and 7 bases lay outside the gene matches. The CDR3 loop is CASSRGQGGYGYTF. The CDR3 DNA sequence: TGTGCCAGTAGTCGTGGACAGGGAGGATATGGCTACACCTTC.

This clonotype was recorded only once. At one end, the junction sequence differs from germline, possibly due to a read error. The CDR3 protein is CASSLESAGPF. In DNA, the CDR3 is TGTGCCAGCAGCTTAGAATCAGCTGGGCCCTTT. The chain carries TRBV7-2 and TRBJ1-6; no firm D call. CDR1 is SGHTA, CDR2 FQGNSA, per germline. CDR3 length: 11 amino acids.

With respect to this clonotype: Because the CDR3 is missing its conserved closing phenylalanine or tryptophan, this is likely a read error. It is unclear where the CDR3 begins or ends on the DNA, so no DNA is shown, and the CDR3 is as TCRdb lists it. The rearrangement links TRBV19 to TRBJ1-4. The CDR3 comprises 8 residues, both ends counted. CDR1 and CDR2 from the germline V gene are LNHDA and SQIVND (reference sequence). This CDR3 reads CASHKEVY.